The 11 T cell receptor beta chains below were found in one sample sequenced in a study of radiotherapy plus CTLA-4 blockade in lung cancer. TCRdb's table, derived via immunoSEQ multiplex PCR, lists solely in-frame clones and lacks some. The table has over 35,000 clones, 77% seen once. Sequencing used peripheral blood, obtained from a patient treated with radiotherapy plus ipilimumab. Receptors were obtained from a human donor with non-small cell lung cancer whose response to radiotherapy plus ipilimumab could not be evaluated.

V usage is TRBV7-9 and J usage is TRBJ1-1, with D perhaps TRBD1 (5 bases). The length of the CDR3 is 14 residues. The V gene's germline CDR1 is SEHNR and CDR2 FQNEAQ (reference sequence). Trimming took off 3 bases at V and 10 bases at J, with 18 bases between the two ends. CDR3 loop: CASSFGIGGWRAFF. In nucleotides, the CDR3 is TGTGCCAGCAGCTTTGGTATCGGGGGATGGAGAGCTTTCTTT.

CDR3 nucleotides: TGTGCCAGCAGCCCGGGACTAGCGGGAGGCTACGAGCAGTACTTC. It encodes CASSPGLAGGYEQYF. This chain links TRBV7-8 with TRBJ2-7; 15 bases match TRBD2. CDR3 length: 15 residues. The V gene end was trimmed by 5 bases and the J gene end by 3 bases; junction bases not matched to a gene: 2. In germline, CDR1 is SGHVS, CDR2 FQNEAQ.

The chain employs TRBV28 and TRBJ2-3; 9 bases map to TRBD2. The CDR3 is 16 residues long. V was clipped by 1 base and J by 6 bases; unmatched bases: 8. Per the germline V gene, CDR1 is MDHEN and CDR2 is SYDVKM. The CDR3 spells CASSLSGSGGGDTQYF. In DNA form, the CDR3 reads TGTGCCAGCAGTTTATCGGGTAGCGGGGGAGGGGATACGCAGTATTTT.

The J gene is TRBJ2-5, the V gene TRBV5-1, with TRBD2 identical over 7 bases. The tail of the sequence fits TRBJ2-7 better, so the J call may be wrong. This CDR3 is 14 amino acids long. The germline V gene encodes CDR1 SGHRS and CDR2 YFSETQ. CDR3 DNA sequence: TGCGCCAGCAGCTTGGGGCTAGCGGTGTACGAGCAGTACTTC. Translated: CASSLGLAVYEQYF.

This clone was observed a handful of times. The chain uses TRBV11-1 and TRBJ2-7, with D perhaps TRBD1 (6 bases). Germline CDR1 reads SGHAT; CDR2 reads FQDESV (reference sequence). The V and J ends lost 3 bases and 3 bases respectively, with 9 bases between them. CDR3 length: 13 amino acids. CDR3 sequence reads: CASSFLQGYEQYF. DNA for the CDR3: TGTGCCAGCAGCTTTTTACAGGGCTACGAGCAGTACTTC.

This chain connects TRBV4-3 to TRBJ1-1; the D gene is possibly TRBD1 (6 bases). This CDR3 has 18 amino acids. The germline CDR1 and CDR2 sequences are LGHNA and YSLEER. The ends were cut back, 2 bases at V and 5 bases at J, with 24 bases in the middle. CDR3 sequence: CASSQFGTGSLWGTEAFF. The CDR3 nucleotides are TGCGCCAGCAGCCAATTCGGAACAGGGAGTTTGTGGGGAACTGAAGCTTTCTTT.

CDR3 residues: CASSPWGQVADEQYF. CDR3 sequence (DNA): TGTGCCAGCAGCCCATGGGGACAGGTCGCGGACGAGCAGTACTTC. This sequence joins TRBV7-2 and TRBJ2-7; TRBD1 agrees at 8 bases. The CDR3 loop spans 15 amino acids. Looked up from germline, CDR1 is SGHTA and CDR2 is FQGNSA. V gave up 5 bases and J gave up 5 bases; unmatched junction bases: 11.

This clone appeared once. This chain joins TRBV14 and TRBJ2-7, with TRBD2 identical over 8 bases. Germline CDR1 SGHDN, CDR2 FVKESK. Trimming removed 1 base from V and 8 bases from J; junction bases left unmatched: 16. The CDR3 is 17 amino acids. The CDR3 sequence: CASSQAYTGTGGVQQYF. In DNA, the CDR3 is TGTGCCAGCAGCCAAGCTTACACCGGGACGGGGGGGGTTCAGCAGTACTTC.

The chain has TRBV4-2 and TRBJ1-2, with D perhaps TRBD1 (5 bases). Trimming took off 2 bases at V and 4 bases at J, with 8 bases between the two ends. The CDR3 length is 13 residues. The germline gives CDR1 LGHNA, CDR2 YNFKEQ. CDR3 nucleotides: TGTGCCAGCAGCCAACAGGGAATCTATGGCTACACCTTC. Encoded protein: CASSQQGIYGYTF.

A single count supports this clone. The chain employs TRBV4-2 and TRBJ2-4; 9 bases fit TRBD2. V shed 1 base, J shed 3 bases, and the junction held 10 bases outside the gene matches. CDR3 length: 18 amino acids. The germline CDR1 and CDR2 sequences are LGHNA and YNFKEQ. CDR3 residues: CASSQASGEFWVKNIQYF. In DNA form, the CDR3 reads TGTGCCAGCAGCCAAGCTAGCGGGGAGTTTTGGGTCAAAAACATTCAGTACTTC.

This CDR3 is CACRRAVYNSPLHF. The CDR3 nucleotides read TGTGCCTGCCGGAGGGCAGTCTATAATTCACCCCTCCACTTT. The chain carries TRBV30 and TRBJ1-6; D ambiguous. V lost 6 bases to trimming and J lost 3 bases, with 12 bases between them. Germline assignment: CDR1 GTSNPN and CDR2 SVGIG (reference sequence). The CDR3 has 14 residues.